This TCR beta chain comes out of a study of T cells in Graves' hyperthyroidism and ophthalmopathy. Study details: It was at initial diagnosis, before any treatment, that peripheral blood was collected. Findings and limits, study-wide: Most thyroid clonotypes expanded above 0.001 appeared in blood too.

Among ophthalmopathy patients, the Clinical Activity Score reached at least 3, the NOSPECS grade reached at least 4, and duration remained under 3 months. The study excluded patients with uncontrolled infection, other autoimmune disease, pregnancy or lactation. The source material, RNA transcripts, was used to amplify TCR beta CDR3 regions. First-round RT-PCR targeting the TCR CDR3 was performed with the HTBI primer set. TCRdb reanalysed the multiplex PCR reads using MiXCR and keeps one entry per CDR3 protein. This table has approximately 600,000 distinct CDR3 sequences, 14% to 15% appearing once. CDR1 is MNHEY, CDR2 SVGEGT, per germline. The CDR3 loop spans 13 amino acids. J gave up 8 bases and V 5 bases, and 3 bases lay outside the gene matches. The sample holds many counts of this clonotype. The antigen is unknown.

The specimen sequenced was blood. The receptor comes from a woman between 35 and 50 years old with Graves' ophthalmopathy. The V call is TRBV6-2 or TRBV6-3, the J call TRBJ1-6, with TRBD1 matching over 7 bases. The DNA of the CDR3 is TGTGCCAGCAGTAGGGGGCTCGATTCACCCCTCCACTTT. Protein: CASSRGLDSPLHF.